This T cell receptor (beta chain) was found in a study of T cells and copy number aberrations in small-cell lung cancer (dated by TCRdb to the early 2020s). With respect to the entire study: To relate T cell metrics to mutations and copy number aberrations, the same tumor regions underwent both TCR repertoire sequencing and whole-exome sequencing. Tumor TCR data existed for roughly 16 patients, and approximately 15 patients had TCR data from both tumor tissue and normal tissue. The investigation overall reported the following: A small sample size, resulting from surgical resection being uncommon in small-cell lung cancer, limited the study, and the findings need validation. All specimens consisted of formalin-fixed paraffin-embedded tissue, which is known to introduce sequencing artifacts. Tumors had lower T-cell density, richness and clonality than adjacent lung tissue, though the difference in density was not significant.

Using multiplexed V- and J-gene primers, the immunoSEQ hsTCRB Kit amplified TCR-beta CDR3 regions from genomic DNA. Unique DNA barcodes were added in a second PCR, and samples were pooled together with a negative and a positive control. An Illumina MiSeq running a 150-cycle paired-end protocol was used to sequence the pooled TCR-beta libraries. The published analysis was carried out like this. Adaptive Biotechnologies processed the raw sequencing data into a report containing normalized, annotated TCR-beta repertoires. T-cell density was calculated by normalizing TCR-beta templates to usable DNA, with usable DNA estimated through amplification of housekeeping genes. Richness counted unique rearrangements, and clonality was defined as 1 minus Pielou's evenness. Sourced from immuneACCESS, this table was stored by TCRdb with only in-frame sequences that have V and J called. A share of the clones is absent; for the studies checked, an unresolved V gene accounts for under half, and the remainder has no known explanation. That table supplies the V and J calls and clone size; D and trimming were determined from the DNA. A total of under 8,000 clones appear in this sample, roughly 80% of them only once. The leading ten clones occupy about 4.6% of the sample.

Patients with limited-stage small-cell lung cancer who underwent surgical resection in Hangzhou, China, between about 2008 and 2020 were included as donors. All donors were treated with upfront surgery without preoperative chemotherapy or radiotherapy, and immunotherapy was not given to any donor before or after surgery. All 20 or so patients in the sequenced cohort were identified as smokers or heavy second-hand smokers. Adjacent normal lung was collected at least 2 cm from the tumor margin and was confirmed morphologically free of malignant cells by two pathologists. To characterize heterogeneity of the T cell repertoire, the study applied multi-region TCR-beta sequencing to resected limited-stage small-cell lung cancers and to tumor-adjacent lung tissue. The AllPrep DNA/RNA FFPE Kit (Qiagen) was used to extract genomic DNA from the FFPE tissue. The germline V gene provides CDR1 MNHEY and CDR2 SVGAGI. Counted from cysteine to phenylalanine, this CDR3 has 13 amino acids. Only the CDR3 part of the read is kept: 39 bases, read in frame from the first base. The germline V and J ends show losses of 8 bases and 6 bases respectively, and no gene match explains 9 bases of the junction.

About this clone itself: Its antigen specificity is not known. No much larger clone is present one base from it, and per-base qualities are unavailable.

The material sequenced was normal tissue next to the tumor. The source is a woman in her fifties or sixties with small cell lung cancer. The chain employs TRBV6-5 and TRBJ2-7; the central 8 bases match TRBD2. The DNA sequence is as follows: TGTGCCAGCGAAGAAGCGGGAGTCTCCGAGCAGTACTTC. The resulting protein is CASEEAGVSEQYF.